Below are 8 T cell receptor beta chains sequenced from a single sample in a study of control samples from healthy donors and cancer patients. Only in-frame clones appear in the TCRdb table, and some are missing; sequencing was by immunoSEQ multiplex PCR. The data show some 130,000 clones, with approximately 92% seen just once and roughly 2.5% held by the top ten. The sequencing input was blood. Source of these receptors: a man aged 35 to 55 in good health.

The chain has TRBV19 and TRBJ2-2; TRBD1 is a possible D gene (6 bases). V shed 6 bases and J shed 2 bases, with 13 bases lying between them. This CDR3 has 15 residues. CDR1 is LNHDA, CDR2 SQIVND, per germline (reference sequence). CDR3 in amino acids: CASRPQGTNTGELFF. CDR3 in DNA: TGTGCCAGTAGGCCGCAGGGGACAAACACCGGGGAGCTGTTTTTT.

The chain links TRBV29-1 to TRBJ2-7; 10 bases map to TRBD1. The CDR3 length is 14 residues. With 6 bases clipped from V and 5 bases from J, the junction kept 10 bases outside the gene matches. In germline, CDR1 is SQVTM, CDR2 ANQGSEA. The CDR3, as DNA: TGCAGCGTCTACCGGGACAGGGGCAAACACGAGCAGTACTTC. Its translation: CSVYRDRGKHEQYF.

The CDR3 loop reads CASSLNSRASTDTQYF. The DNA of the CDR3 is TGTGCCAGCAGCTTAAATTCCAGGGCGTCGACAGATACGCAGTATTTT. The chain joins TRBV7-3 to TRBJ2-3, with D perhaps matching TRBD1 (5 bases). The CDR3 extends over 16 amino acids. Trimming removed 1 base from V and 3 bases from J, with 14 bases in between. CDR1 is SGHTA and CDR2 is FQGTGA in the germline V gene.

The chain combines TRBV6-5 with TRBJ1-1; D remains unclear. Trimming pared 1 base from V and 3 bases from J, leaving 6 bases between. Germline V gives CDR1 MNHEY, CDR2 SVGAGI. The CDR3 is 13 residues long. In nucleotides, the CDR3 is TGTGCCAGCAGTTACTTGAGATACACTGAAGCTTTCTTT. This encodes CASSYLRYTEAFF.

The CDR3 here is CASSSARGEANYGYTF. DNA for the CDR3: TGTGCCAGCAGCTCGGCGCGGGGGGAGGCTAACTATGGCTACACCTTC. The V and J genes are TRBV7-9 and TRBJ1-2, with D perhaps matching TRBD1 (5 bases). CDR1 and CDR2 (germline): SEHNR, FQNEAQ (reference sequence). The CDR3 contains 16 residues. Trimming cost V 4 bases and J 0 bases, with 15 bases left between them.

The chain has TRBV7-9 and TRBJ1-5, with D possibly TRBD1 on 6 matching bases. This CDR3 is built from 16 residues. V was pared by 4 bases and J by 0 bases, with 13 bases between. Germline assignment: CDR1 SEHNR and CDR2 FQNEAQ (reference sequence). The CDR3 DNA follows: TGTGCCAGCAGCTCTGGGGGCGAACTTAGCAATCAGCCCCAGCATTTT. Amino acids: CASSSGGELSNQPQHF.

The rearrangement uses TRBV5-4 and TRBJ2-7, with TRBD2 as a possible D gene (6 bases). V gave up 0 bases and J gave up 5 bases, with 12 bases separating them. The CDR3 is made up of 14 amino acids. Per the germline V gene, CDR1 is SGHNT and CDR2 is YYREEE (reference sequence). CDR3 protein: CASSLEFASDEQYF. CDR3 sequence (DNA): TGTGCCAGCAGCTTGGAGTTTGCTAGCGACGAGCAGTACTTC.

DNA of the CDR3: TGTGCCATCAGTGCCAGTATAGGAACAGAGACCCAGTACTTC. Its protein is CAISASIGTETQYF. This chain joins TRBV10-3 and TRBJ2-5; D unresolved. V dropped 4 bases and J dropped 4 bases, with 13 bases sitting between them. The CDR3 length is 14 residues. Germline assignment: CDR1 ENHRY and CDR2 SYGVKD.